Shown below are 18 T cell receptor beta chains from a single sample sequenced in a study of T cells in Graves' hyperthyroidism and ophthalmopathy. TCR beta CDR3 sequences were amplified from RNA transcripts. HTBI primers were employed in a first-round RT-PCR of the TCR CDR3. TCRdb processed the multiplex PCR reads anew with MiXCR; each CDR3 protein has one entry. This sample has roughly 570,000 distinct CDR3 sequences; 46% occur once, and the top ten carry approximately 7.5%. The sample consisted of peripheral blood or thyroid tissue (not recorded which). These receptor sequences come from a woman younger than 30 with Graves' hyperthyroidism.

This clonotype was seen a handful of times. The rearrangement joins TRBV2 to TRBJ2-7; no reliable D call. CDR1 and CDR2 from the germline V gene are SNHLY and FYNNEI. Between the trimmed V and J ends, which lost 3 bases and 9 bases, there was a span of 15 bases. The CDR3 runs to 13 residues. CDR3 coding DNA: TGTGCCAGCAGTGACGAAGAACAAGGCAGGCAGTACTTC. This translates into CASSDEEQGRQYF. The full variable domain, with the rest looked up from reference TRBV2 and TRBJ2-7, is EPEVTQTPSHQVTQMGQEVILRCVPISNHLYFYWYRQILGQKVEFLVSFYNNEISEKSEIFDDQFSVERPDGSNFTLKIRSTKLEDSAMYFCASSDEEQGRQYFGPGTRLTVT.

About this clonotype itself: A single base separates this from a much larger clone, so it may be a read error. The chain couples TRBV6-5 to TRBJ2-5; a weak D match, TRBD1 (6 bases). V lost 5 bases, J lost 1 base, and 11 bases lay in between. The germline CDR1 and CDR2 sequences are MNHEY and SVGAGI. The CDR3 length is 14 residues. The CDR3 DNA sequence: TGTGCCAGCAGTAAACAGGGTCCCCAAGAGACCCAGTACTTC. Its translation is CASSKQGPQETQYF.

V usage is TRBV7-3 and J usage is TRBJ1-2; 9 positions agree with TRBD1. CDR1 SGHTA and CDR2 FQGTGA come from the germline V gene. This CDR3 spans 13 amino acids. Trimming removed 5 bases from V and 9 bases from J; junction bases left unmatched: 7. The CDR3 DNA follows: TGTGCCAGCAGCCCTAGGACAGGGGCGCGCTACACCTTC. Translated, it gives CASSPRTGARYTF.

This clonotype occurred many times. The V call is TRBV20-1, the J call TRBJ2-2; a weak D match, TRBD1 (6 bases). The CDR3 covers 18 residues. Germline V lookup: CDR1 DFQATT, CDR2 SNEGSKA (reference sequence). Trimming pared 4 bases from V and 4 bases from J, leaving 25 bases between. CDR3 nucleotide sequence: TGCAGTGCTATCCCGCCTCAACAGGGATCTTCGGGCACCGGGGAGCTGTTTTTT. Translation: CSAIPPQQGSSGTGELFF.

The V gene is TRBV13, the J gene TRBJ1-5, with a tentative D call TRBD1 (6 bases). Germline V gives CDR1 PRHDT, CDR2 FYEKMQ (reference sequence). V lost 0 bases and J 6 bases, leaving 12 bases between the germline ends. CDR3 length: 15 residues. CDR3 DNA: TGTGCCAGCAGCTTAGGGGGGGGCGCGGGTCAGCCCCAGCATTTT. Amino acid sequence: CASSLGGGAGQPQHF.

Concerning this clonotype: This may come from a read error, since a much larger clone is one base off. The chain uses TRBV9 and TRBJ1-3; TRBD1 agrees at 8 bases. This CDR3 spans 17 amino acids. Germline CDR1 SGDLS, CDR2 YYNGEE. DNA for the CDR3: TGTGTCAGCAGCGTAAGGACCACGACAGGGGACGGAAACACCATATATTTT. Translating it yields CVSSVRTTTGDGNTIYF.

As regards this clonotype: The conserved phenylalanine or tryptophan is not found at the CDR3 terminus, so this likely reflects a read error. It is unclear where the CDR3 begins or ends on the DNA, so no DNA is shown, and the CDR3 is as TCRdb lists it. This sequence joins TRBV29-1 and TRBJ1-1; no check of the table's D call, TRBD1, against the DNA was made. Germline lookup yields CDR1 SQVTM and CDR2 ANQGSEA. With termini counted, the CDR3 has 9 amino acids. The CDR3 spells CSAGQGANY.

The genes are TRBV12-3 or TRBV12-4 and TRBJ2-5; D may be TRBD1 (5 bases). The CDR3 has 14 amino acids. V dropped 7 bases and J dropped 2 bases, with 14 bases sitting between them. CDR3 sequence reads: CASTLQGNQETQYF. The CDR3 nucleotides are TGTGCCAGCACCCTCCAGGGCAATCAAGAGACCCAGTACTTC.

In this sample, this clonotype turned up many times. This chain connects TRBV5-1 to TRBJ1-2; D possibly corresponds to TRBD1 (5 bases). Germline V CDR1 and CDR2: SGHRS, YFSETQ. The V gene lost 4 bases and the J gene lost 6 bases, with 22 bases spanning the gap. The CDR3 sequence is 16 residues long. The DNA for the CDR3 is TGCGCCAGCAGCGCCGCTACAGGTAGAGAATACGATGGCTACACCTTC. This translates into CASSAATGREYDGYTF.

CDR3 protein: CASSFGGGRGQGNEQYF. CDR3 sequence (DNA): TGCGCCAGCAGCTTCGGTGGGGGCCGGGGACAGGGCAACGAGCAGTACTTC. The gene calls are TRBV4-1 and TRBJ2-7, with 9 positions matching TRBD1. Trimming cost V 5 bases and J 5 bases; bases outside gene matches: 16. The CDR3 is 17 amino acids. Germline assignment: CDR1 MGHRA and CDR2 YSYEKL.

The chain combines TRBV5-1 with TRBJ2-7; 9 bases map to TRBD2. The CDR3 loop spans 16 amino acids. V dropped 2 bases and J dropped 2; count of bases not matched to a gene: 8. Looked up from germline, CDR1 is SGHRS and CDR2 is YFSETQ. CDR3 bases: TGCGCCAGCAGCTTTAGCGGGAGTTCTCTAACCTACGAGCAGTACTTC. Translated, it gives CASSFSGSSLTYEQYF.

This clonotype showed up many times. The chain employs TRBV19 and TRBJ2-5, with 8 bases identical to TRBD1. J gave up 1 base and V 5 bases, and 9 bases lay outside the gene matches. CDR1 is LNHDA and CDR2 is SQIVND in the germline V gene (reference sequence). The CDR3 covers 16 residues. Here the CDR3 DNA reads TGTGCCAGTAGTCCCCGGACAGGGAGCACCCAAGAGACCCAGTACTTC. Its translation is CASSPRTGSTQETQYF.

This sequence joins TRBV7-2 and TRBJ2-1; TRBD2 agrees at 10 bases. This CDR3 region has 16 residues. Germline V gene sequence: CDR1 SGHTA, CDR2 FQGNSA. V gave up 1 base and J gave up 8 bases; unmatched junction bases: 8. CDR3 amino acids: CASSLGASGSVYEQFF. CDR3 sequence (DNA): TGTGCCAGCAGCTTAGGGGCTAGCGGGAGTGTGTATGAGCAGTTCTTC.

The chain uses TRBV18 and TRBJ2-7; D not certain. The CDR3 is 13 amino acids. The germline V and J ends were trimmed by 2 bases and 0 bases, with 5 bases remaining between them. Germline-derived CDR1 and CDR2 are KGHSH and LQKENI. The CDR3 protein is CASSPGFSYEQYF. As DNA, the CDR3 is TGTGCCAGCTCACCAGGGTTCTCCTACGAGCAGTACTTC.

This clonotype was detected many times. The chain couples TRBV6-1 to TRBJ1-1; D is uncertain. The germline V and J ends were trimmed by 1 base and 0 bases, with 3 bases remaining between them. Germline V gives CDR1 MNHNS, CDR2 SASEGT. The CDR3 is 13 amino acids. In DNA form, the CDR3 reads TGTGCCAGCAGTGAAGAAGTGAACACTGAAGCTTTCTTT. Translation: CASSEEVNTEAFF.

This clonotype was counted at least ten times. In DNA, the CDR3 is TGTGCCACCAGTGACATTCTTGGGACAGGTGCGAACACCGGGGAGCTGTTTTTT. It encodes CATSDILGTGANTGELFF. This rearrangement joins TRBV24-1 to TRBJ2-2, with 8 bases aligning to TRBD1. The CDR3 has 18 residues. CDR1 and CDR2 (germline): KGHDR, SFDVKD. Trimming removed 4 bases from V and 0 bases from J; junction bases left unmatched: 9.

This clonotype was picked up many times. The chain couples TRBV5-1 to TRBJ2-7; 9 bases line up with TRBD2. After removal of 5 bases from V and 3 bases from J, the junction contained 6 bases not matched to a gene. CDR1 SGHRS and CDR2 YFSETQ come from the germline V gene. There are 14 residues in the CDR3. CDR3 in DNA: TGCGCCAGCAGTACTAGCGGGTACGACTACGAGCAGTACTTC. It is translated as CASSTSGYDYEQYF.

This clonotype was found many times. The V gene is TRBV20-1, the J gene TRBJ2-7; D perhaps matches TRBD2 (6 bases). Trimming cost V 5 bases and J 0 bases, with 11 bases left between them. Germline CDR1 reads DFQATT; CDR2 reads SNEGSKA (reference sequence). This CDR3 region has 13 residues. Here the CDR3 reads CSAPRTTSYEQYF. The CDR3 region has the DNA TGCAGTGCTCCTCGGACTACCTCCTACGAGCAGTACTTC.